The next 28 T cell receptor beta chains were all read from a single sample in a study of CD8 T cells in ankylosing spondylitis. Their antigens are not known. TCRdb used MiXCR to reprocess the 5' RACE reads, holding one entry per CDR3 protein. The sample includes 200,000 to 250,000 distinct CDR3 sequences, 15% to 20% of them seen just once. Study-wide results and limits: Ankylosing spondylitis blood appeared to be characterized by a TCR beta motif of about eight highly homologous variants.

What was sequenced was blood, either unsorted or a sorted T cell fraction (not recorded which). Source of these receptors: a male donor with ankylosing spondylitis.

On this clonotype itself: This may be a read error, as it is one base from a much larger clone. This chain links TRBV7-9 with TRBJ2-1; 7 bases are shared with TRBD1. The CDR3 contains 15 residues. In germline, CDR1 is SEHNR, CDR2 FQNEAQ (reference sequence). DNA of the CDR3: TGTTCCAGCAGCTTAGGGGCAGGGGGTTACAATGAGCAGTTCTTC. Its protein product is CSSSLGAGGYNEQFF.

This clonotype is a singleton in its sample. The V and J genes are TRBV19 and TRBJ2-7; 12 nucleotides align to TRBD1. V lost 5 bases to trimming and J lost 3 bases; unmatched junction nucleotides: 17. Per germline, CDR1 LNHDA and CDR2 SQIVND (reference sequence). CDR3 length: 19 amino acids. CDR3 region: CASSSLGTGGGLANYEQYF. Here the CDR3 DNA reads TGTGCCAGTAGTTCCCTCGGGACAGGGGGCGGGCTAGCCAACTACGAGCAGTACTTC.

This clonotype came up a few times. The CDR3 reads CASSLTGLIYNEQFF. In DNA, the CDR3 is TGTGCCAGCAGTCTAACGGGACTTATTTACAATGAGCAGTTCTTC. The V call is TRBV6-1, the J call TRBJ2-1; maybe TRBD2 (6 bases). The V end was cut by 5 bases, the J end by 4 bases, with 15 bases between. Germline loops: CDR1 MNHNS, CDR2 SASEGT. This CDR3 region has 15 residues.

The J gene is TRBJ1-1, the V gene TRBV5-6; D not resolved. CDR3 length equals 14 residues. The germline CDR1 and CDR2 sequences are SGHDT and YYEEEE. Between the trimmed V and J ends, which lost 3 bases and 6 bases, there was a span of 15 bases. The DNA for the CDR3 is TGTGCCAGCAGCTGGGGTCCCTCGGACGCTGAAGCTTTCTTT. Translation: CASSWGPSDAEAFF.

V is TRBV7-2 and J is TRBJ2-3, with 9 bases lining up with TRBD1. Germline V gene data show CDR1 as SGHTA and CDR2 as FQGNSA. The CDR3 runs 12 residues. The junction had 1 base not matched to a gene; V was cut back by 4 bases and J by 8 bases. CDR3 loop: CASSWDRATQYF. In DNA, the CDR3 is TGTGCCAGCAGCTGGGACAGGGCTACGCAGTATTTT.

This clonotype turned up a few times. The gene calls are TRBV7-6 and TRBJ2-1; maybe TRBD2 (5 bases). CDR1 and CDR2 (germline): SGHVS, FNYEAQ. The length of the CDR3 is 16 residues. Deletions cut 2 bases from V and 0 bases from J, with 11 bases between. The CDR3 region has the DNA TGTGCCAGCAGCTTAACGGGGTCTAGCTCCTACAATGAGCAGTTCTTC. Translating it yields CASSLTGSSSYNEQFF.

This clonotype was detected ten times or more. The CDR3 sequence: CASAIFDGTYEQYF. The DNA for the CDR3 is TGCGCCAGCGCCATATTTGACGGCACCTACGAGCAGTACTTC. This rearrangement joins TRBV5-1 to TRBJ2-7, with unresolved D. The germline gives CDR1 SGHRS, CDR2 YFSETQ. This CDR3 has 14 residues. The V gene lost 7 bases and the J gene lost 2 bases, with 16 bases spanning the gap.

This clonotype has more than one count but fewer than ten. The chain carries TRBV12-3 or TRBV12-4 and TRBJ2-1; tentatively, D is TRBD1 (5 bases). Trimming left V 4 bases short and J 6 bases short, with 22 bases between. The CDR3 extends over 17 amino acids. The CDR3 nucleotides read TGTGCCAGCAGTTCGAATAAAAATACAGGAATAGGCAATGAGCAGTTCTTC. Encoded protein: CASSSNKNTGIGNEQFF.

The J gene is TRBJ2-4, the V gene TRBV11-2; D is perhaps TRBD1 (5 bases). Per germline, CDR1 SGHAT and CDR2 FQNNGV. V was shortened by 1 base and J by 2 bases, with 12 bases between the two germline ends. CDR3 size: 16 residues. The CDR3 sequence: CASSLVGAGSKNIQYF. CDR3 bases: TGTGCCAGCAGCTTAGTTGGGGCCGGGTCCAAAAACATTCAGTACTTC.

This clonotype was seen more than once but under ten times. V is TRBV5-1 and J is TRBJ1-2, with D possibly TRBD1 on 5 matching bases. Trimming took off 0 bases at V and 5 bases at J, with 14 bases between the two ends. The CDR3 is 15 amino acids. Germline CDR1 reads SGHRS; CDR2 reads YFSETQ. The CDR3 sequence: CASSLGWDPGYGYTF. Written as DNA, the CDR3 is TGCGCCAGCAGCTTGGGGTGGGATCCAGGGTATGGCTACACCTTC. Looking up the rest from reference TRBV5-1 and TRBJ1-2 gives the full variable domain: KAGVTQTPRYLIKTRGQQVTLSCSPISGHRSVSWYQQTPGQGLQFLFEYFSETQRNKGNFPGRFSGRQFSNSRSEMNVSTLELGDSALYLCASSLGWDPGYGYTFGSGTRLTVV.

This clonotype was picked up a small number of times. The CDR3 reads CSVEGQGTSYEQYF. CDR3 sequence (DNA): TGCAGCGTTGAAGGACAGGGGACTTCATACGAGCAGTACTTC. This chain links TRBV29-1 with TRBJ2-7; TRBD1 matches at 8 bases. CDR3 length equals 14 residues. The germline V gene has CDR1 SQVTM and CDR2 ANQGSEA. Trimming removed 1 base from V and 4 bases from J; junction bases left unmatched: 6.

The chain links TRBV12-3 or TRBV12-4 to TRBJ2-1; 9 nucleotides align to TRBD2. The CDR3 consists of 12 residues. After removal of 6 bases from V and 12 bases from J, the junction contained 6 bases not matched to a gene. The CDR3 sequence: CASSPSGVGQFF. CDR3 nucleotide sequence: TGTGCCAGCAGCCCTAGCGGGGTAGGGCAGTTCTTC.

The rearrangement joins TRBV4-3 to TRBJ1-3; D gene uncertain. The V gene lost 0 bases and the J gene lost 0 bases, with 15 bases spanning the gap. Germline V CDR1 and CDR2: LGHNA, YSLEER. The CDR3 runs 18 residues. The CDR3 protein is CASSQDRAGTYSGNTIYF. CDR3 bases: TGCGCCAGCAGCCAAGATCGGGCCGGAACTTACTCTGGAAACACCATATATTTT.

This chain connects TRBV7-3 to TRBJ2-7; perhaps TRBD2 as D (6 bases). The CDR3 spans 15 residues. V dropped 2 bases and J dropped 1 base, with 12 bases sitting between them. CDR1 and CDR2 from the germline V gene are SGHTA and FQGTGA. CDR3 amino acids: CASSLYGGPSYEQYF. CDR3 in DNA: TGTGCCAGCAGCTTATATGGAGGGCCGTCCTACGAGCAGTACTTC.

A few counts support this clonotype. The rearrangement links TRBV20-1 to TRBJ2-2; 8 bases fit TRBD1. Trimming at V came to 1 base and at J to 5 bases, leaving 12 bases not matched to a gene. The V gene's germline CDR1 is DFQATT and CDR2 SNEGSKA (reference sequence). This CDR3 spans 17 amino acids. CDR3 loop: CSARGGGQGWVTGELFF. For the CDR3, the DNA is TGCAGTGCTAGAGGAGGAGGACAGGGTTGGGTAACCGGGGAGCTGTTTTTT.

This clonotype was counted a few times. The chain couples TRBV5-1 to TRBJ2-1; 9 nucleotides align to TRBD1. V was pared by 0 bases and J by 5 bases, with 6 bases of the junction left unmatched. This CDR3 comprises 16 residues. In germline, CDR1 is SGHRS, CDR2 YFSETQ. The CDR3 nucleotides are TGCGCCAGCAGCTTGGTTGGGACAGGGACCGACAATGAGCAGTTCTTC. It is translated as CASSLVGTGTDNEQFF. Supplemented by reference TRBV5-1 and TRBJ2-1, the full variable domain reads KAGVTQTPRYLIKTRGQQVTLSCSPISGHRSVSWYQQTPGQGLQFLFEYFSETQRNKGNFPGRFSGRQFSNSRSEMNVSTLELGDSALYLCASSLVGTGTDNEQFFGPGTRLTVL.

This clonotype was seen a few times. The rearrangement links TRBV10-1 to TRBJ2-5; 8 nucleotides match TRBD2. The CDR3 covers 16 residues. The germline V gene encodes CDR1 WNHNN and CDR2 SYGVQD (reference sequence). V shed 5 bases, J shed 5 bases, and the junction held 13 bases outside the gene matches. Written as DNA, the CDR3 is TGCGCCAGCAGTACCACCGGAGCGGGGGATCGGGAGACCCAGTACTTC. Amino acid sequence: CASSTTGAGDRETQYF.

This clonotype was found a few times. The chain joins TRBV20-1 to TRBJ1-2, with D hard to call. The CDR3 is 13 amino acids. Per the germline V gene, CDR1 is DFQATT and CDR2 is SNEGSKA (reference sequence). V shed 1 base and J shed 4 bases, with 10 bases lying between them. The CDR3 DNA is TGCAGTGCTAGAGGGAATGTATTCTATGGCTACACCTTC. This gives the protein CSARGNVFYGYTF.

CDR3 sequence (DNA): TGTGCCAGCAGCACCCGAGCGGGAGGCTACAATGAGCAGTTCTTC. Encoded protein: CASSTRAGGYNEQFF. J is TRBJ2-1 and V is TRBV7-3; 9 nucleotides match TRBD2. The germline CDR1 and CDR2 sequences are SGHTA and FQGTGA. V lost 5 bases to trimming and J lost 3 bases; unmatched junction nucleotides: 5. This CDR3 is built from 15 residues. Together with reference TRBV7-3 and TRBJ2-1, the CDR3 gives the full variable domain: GAGVSQTPSNKVTEKGKYVELRCDPISGHTALYWYRQSLGQGPEFLIYFQGTGAADDSGLPNDRFFAVRPEGSVSTLKIQRTERGDSAVYLCASSTRAGGYNEQFFGPGTRLTVL.

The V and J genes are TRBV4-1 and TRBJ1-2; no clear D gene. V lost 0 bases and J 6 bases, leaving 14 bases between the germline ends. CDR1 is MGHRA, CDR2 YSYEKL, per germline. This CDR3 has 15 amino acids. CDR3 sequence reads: CASSQDGRGWNGYTF. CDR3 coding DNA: TGCGCCAGCAGCCAAGATGGTCGCGGATGGAATGGCTACACCTTC.

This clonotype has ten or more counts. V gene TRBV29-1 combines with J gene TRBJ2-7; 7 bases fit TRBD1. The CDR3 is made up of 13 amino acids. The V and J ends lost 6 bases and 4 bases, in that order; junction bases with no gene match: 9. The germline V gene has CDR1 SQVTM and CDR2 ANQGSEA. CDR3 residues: CSVRGTSNYEQYF. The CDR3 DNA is TGCAGCGTCAGGGGGACCAGTAATTACGAGCAGTACTTC.

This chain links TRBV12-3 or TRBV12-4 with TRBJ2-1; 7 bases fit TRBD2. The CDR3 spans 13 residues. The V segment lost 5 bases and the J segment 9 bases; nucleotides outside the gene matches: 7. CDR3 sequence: CASSPDPGGEQFF. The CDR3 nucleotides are TGTGCCAGCAGTCCCGACCCGGGGGGTGAGCAGTTCTTC.

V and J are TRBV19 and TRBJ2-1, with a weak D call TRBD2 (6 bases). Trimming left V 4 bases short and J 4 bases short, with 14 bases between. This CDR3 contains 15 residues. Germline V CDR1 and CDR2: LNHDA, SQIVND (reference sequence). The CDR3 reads CASSKDKEGYNEQFF. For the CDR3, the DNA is TGTGCCAGTAGTAAAGACAAGGAGGGGTACAATGAGCAGTTCTTC.

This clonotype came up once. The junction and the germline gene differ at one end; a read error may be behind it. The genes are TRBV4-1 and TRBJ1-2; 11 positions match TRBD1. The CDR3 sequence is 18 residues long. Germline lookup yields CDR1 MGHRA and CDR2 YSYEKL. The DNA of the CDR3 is TGCGCCAGCAGCCAAGAACGGCCGGACAGGGGGCTTAACTATAGCTACACCTTC. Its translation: CASSQERPDRGLNYSYTF.

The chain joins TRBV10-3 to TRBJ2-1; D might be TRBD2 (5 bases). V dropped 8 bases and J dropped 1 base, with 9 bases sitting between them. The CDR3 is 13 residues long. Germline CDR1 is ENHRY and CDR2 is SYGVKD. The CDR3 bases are TGTGCCATCGGTGGCGGGTCCTACAATGAGCAGTTCTTC. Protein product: CAIGGGSYNEQFF.

For the CDR3, the DNA is TGTGCCAGCAGTCCCCTCGAGGCCGCGAACACCGGGGAGCTGTTTTTT. Amino acids: CASSPLEAANTGELFF. V usage is TRBV12-3 or TRBV12-4 and J usage is TRBJ2-2; no definite D call. The CDR3 runs 16 residues. Trimming shortened V by 5 bases and J by 0 bases, and 13 bases separated the two germline ends.

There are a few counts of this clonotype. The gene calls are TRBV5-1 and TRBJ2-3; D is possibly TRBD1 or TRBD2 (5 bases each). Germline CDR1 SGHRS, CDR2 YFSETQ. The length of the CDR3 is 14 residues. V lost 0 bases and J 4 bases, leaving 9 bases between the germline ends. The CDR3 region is CASSLGGYADTQYF. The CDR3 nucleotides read TGCGCCAGCAGCTTGGGGGGGTACGCAGATACGCAGTATTTT.

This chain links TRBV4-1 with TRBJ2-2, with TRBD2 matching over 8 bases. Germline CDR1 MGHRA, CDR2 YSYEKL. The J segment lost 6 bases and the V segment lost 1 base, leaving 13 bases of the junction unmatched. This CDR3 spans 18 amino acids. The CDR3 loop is CASSQALLAGGVAGELFF. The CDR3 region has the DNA TGCGCCAGCAGCCAAGCATTGCTAGCGGGCGGGGTTGCCGGGGAGCTGTTTTTT.